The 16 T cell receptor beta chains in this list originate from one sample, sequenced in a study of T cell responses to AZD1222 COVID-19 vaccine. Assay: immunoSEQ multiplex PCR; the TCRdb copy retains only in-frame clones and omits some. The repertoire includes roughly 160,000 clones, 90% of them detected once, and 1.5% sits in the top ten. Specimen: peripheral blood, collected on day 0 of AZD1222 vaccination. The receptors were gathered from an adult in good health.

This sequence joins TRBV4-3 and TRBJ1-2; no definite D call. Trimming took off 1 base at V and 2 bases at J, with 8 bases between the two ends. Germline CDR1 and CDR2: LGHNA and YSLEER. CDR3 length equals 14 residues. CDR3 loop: CASSQGYSNYGYTF. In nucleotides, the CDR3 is TGCGCCAGCAGCCAAGGGTACAGCAACTATGGCTACACCTTC.

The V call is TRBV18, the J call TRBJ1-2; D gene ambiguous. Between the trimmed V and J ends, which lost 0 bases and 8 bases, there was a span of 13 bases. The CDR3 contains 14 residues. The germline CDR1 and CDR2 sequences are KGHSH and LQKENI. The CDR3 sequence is CASSPPTQEAGYTF. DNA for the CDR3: TGTGCCAGCTCACCACCAACCCAAGAGGCGGGCTACACCTTC.

The CDR3 reads CASSANRGRNEKLFF. CDR3 bases: TGTGCCAGCAGCGCGAACAGGGGGCGGAATGAAAAACTGTTTTTT. The gene calls are TRBV7-2 and TRBJ1-4, with 9 bases lining up with TRBD1. The CDR3 sequence is 15 residues long. Germline CDR1 SGHTA, CDR2 FQGNSA. V shed 5 bases, J shed 5 bases, and the junction held 6 bases outside the gene matches. Full variable domain (missing parts from reference TRBV7-2 and TRBJ1-4): GAGVSQSPSNKVTEKGKDVELRCDPISGHTALYWYRQSLGQGLEFLIYFQGNSAPDKSGLPSDRFSAERTGGSVSTLTIQRTQQEDSAVYLCASSANRGRNEKLFFGSGTQLSVL.

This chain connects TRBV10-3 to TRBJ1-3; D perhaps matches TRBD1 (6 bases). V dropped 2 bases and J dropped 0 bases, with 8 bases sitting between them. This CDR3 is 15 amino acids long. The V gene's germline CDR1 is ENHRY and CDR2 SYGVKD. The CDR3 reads CAISETQGSGNTIYF. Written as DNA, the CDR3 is TGTGCCATCAGTGAGACACAGGGCTCTGGAAACACCATATATTTT.

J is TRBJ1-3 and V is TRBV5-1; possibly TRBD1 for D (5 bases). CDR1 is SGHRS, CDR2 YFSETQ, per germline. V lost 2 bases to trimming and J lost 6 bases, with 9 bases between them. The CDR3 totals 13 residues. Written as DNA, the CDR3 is TGCGCCAGCAGCTTCCTAGGGGAAAACACCATATATTTT. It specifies CASSFLGENTIYF.

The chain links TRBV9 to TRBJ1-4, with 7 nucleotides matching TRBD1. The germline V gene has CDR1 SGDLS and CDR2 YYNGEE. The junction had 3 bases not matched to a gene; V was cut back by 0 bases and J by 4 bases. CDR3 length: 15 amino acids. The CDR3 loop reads CASSVAGTVNEKLFF. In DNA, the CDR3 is TGTGCCAGCAGCGTAGCCGGGACAGTTAATGAAAAACTGTTTTTT.

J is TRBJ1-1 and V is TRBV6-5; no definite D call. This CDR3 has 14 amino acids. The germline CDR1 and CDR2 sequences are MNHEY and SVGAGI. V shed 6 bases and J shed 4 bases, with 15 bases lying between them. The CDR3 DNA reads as TGTGCCAGCAGGACGAGTGGAGAGGGCACTGAAGCTTTCTTT. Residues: CASRTSGEGTEAFF.

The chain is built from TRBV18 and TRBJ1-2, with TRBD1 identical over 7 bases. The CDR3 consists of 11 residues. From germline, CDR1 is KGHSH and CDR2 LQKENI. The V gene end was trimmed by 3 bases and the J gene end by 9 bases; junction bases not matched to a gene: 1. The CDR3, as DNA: TGTGCCAGCTCACCGGACAGGCGCTACACCTTC. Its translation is CASSPDRRYTF.

The CDR3 is CAWSGPERGGVEQFF. DNA of the CDR3: TGTGCCTGGAGTGGTCCGGAGCGGGGGGGTGTTGAGCAGTTCTTC. The chain combines TRBV30 with TRBJ2-1; 10 bases align to TRBD2. Trimming took 1 base from V and 9 from J; bases not matched to a gene: 9. This CDR3 region has 15 residues. The germline CDR1 and CDR2 sequences are GTSNPN and SVGIG (reference sequence).

Here the CDR3 reads CASSGPSYNEQFF. The DNA of the CDR3 is TGTGCCAGCAGCGGTCCGTCATACAATGAGCAGTTCTTC. The V call is TRBV2, the J call TRBJ2-1; D gene unclear. The V end lost 6 bases, the J end lost 4 bases, and 10 bases lay between the germline ends. CDR3 length: 13 residues. CDR1 is SNHLY and CDR2 is FYNNEI in the germline V gene.

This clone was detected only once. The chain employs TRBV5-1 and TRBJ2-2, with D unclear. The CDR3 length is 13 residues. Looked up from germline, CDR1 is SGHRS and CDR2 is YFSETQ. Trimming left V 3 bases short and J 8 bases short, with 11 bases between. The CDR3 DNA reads TGCGCCAGCAGCTCCGACAAGGAGGGGGAGCTGTTTTTT. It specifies CASSSDKEGELFF. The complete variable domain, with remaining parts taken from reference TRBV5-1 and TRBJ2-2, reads KAGVTQTPRYLIKTRGQQVTLSCSPISGHRSVSWYQQTPGQGLQFLFEYFSETQRNKGNFPGRFSGRQFSNSRSEMNVSTLELGDSALYLCASSSDKEGELFFGEGSRLTVL.

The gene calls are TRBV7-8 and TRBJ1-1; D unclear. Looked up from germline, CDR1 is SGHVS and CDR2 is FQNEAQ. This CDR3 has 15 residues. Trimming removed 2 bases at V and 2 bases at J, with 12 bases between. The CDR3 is CASSLPATANTEAFF. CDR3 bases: TGTGCCAGCAGCTTACCCGCTACAGCTAACACTGAAGCTTTCTTT.

CDR3 nucleotides: TGTGCCAGCAGCGTACAGGGAAGCTCCTATAATTCACCCCTCCACTTT. Residues: CASSVQGSSYNSPLHF. The rearrangement uses TRBV9 and TRBJ1-6; possibly TRBD1 for D (5 bases). The germline V and J ends were trimmed by 1 base and 0 bases, with 8 bases remaining between them. The CDR3 has 16 residues. Germline assignment: CDR1 SGDLS and CDR2 YYNGEE.

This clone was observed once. CDR3 nucleotide sequence: TGCGCCAGCGGCCTAGCGGGGGGGGTCACAGATACGCAGTATTTT. This translates into CASGLAGGVTDTQYF. V gene TRBV5-1 combines with J gene TRBJ2-3, with 12 bases lining up with TRBD2. Germline V gene sequence: CDR1 SGHRS, CDR2 YFSETQ. The V and J ends lost 7 bases and 2 bases, in that order; junction bases with no gene match: 5. This CDR3 contains 15 residues.

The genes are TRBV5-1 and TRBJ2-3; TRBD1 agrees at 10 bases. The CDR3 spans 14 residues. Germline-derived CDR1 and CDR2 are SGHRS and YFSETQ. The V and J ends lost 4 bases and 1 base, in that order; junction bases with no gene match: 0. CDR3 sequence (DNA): TGCGCCAGCAGCGGGACAGGGGGCACAGATACGCAGTATTTT. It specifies CASSGTGGTDTQYF. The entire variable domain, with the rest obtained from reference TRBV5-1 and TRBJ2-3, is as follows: KAGVTQTPRYLIKTRGQQVTLSCSPISGHRSVSWYQQTPGQGLQFLFEYFSETQRNKGNFPGRFSGRQFSNSRSEMNVSTLELGDSALYLCASSGTGGTDTQYFGPGTRLTVL.

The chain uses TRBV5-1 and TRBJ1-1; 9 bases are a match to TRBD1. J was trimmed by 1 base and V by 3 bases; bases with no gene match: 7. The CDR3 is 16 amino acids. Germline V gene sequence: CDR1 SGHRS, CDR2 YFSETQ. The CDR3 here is CASSSLQGARNTEAFF. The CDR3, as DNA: TGCGCCAGCAGCTCCTTACAGGGGGCCAGGAACACTGAAGCTTTCTTT.